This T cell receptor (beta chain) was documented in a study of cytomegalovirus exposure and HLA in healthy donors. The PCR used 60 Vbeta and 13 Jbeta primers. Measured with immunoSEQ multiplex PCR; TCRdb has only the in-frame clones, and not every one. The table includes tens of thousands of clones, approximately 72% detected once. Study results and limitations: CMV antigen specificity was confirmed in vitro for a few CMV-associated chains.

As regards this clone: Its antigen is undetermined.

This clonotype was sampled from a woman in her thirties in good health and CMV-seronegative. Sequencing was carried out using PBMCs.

CDR3 loop: CASSSLRSGNYGYTF. The CDR3 coding sequence is TGTGCCAGCAGCTCCCTCCGGTCGGGGAACTATGGCTACACCTTC. V is TRBV11-2 and J is TRBJ1-2; D ambiguous. CDR3 size: 15 residues. Trimming left V 4 bases short and J 2 bases short, with 14 bases between. Germline V lookup: CDR1 SGHAT, CDR2 FQNNGV.